Detailed here is one TCR beta chain. The antigen it recognizes is unknown. Base qualities are not recorded, but no much larger clone differs from it by a single base. The sample belongs to a study of T cell responses to AZD1222 COVID-19 vaccine (dated by TCRdb to about 2021). In the study overall: TCR sequencing covered roughly 230 trial participants: 207 given two doses of AZD1222 and about 26 given two doses of MenACWY control vaccine. Trial participants were enrolled by age into 18-55, 56-69 and 70-plus year subgroups, with roughly 150, 30 and 60 TCR-sequenced participants respectively.

Read against the paper, the sample's time point label means: about 28 days (+/-7) after the second vaccine dose. AZD1222 recipients whose second dose came at about 4 weeks and those whose second dose came at about 12 weeks were combined into one group, since spike-specific TCR depth and breadth did not differ between the two schedules. Vaccinee samples were obtained from the UK trials COV001 and COV002, which included a single-blind randomized controlled phase 2/3 trial of AZD1222 (ChAdOx1 nCoV-19) in healthy adults. For TCRbeta chain sequencing, PBMC samples were collected from trial participants at day 0 and at day 28 after the second dose. The study at large found these results: The 56-69-year group was small, and its depth increase did not reach significance, likely because of low power. Spike-specific TCR breadth and depth rose significantly after two AZD1222 doses compared with day 0 and with MenACWY recipients. Conclusions about previously exposed vaccinees are limited, since just 5 or 6 AZD1222 recipients were seropositive for SARS-CoV-2 at baseline. Participants were mostly white British, with more females than males. The authors suggested clonal diversity may have been underestimated. The whole spike protein was spanned by vaccine-associated CD4 TCRs, and dominant responses were seen in regions 160-218 and 743-854. Because no samples from the day 14 peak response were available, repertoires could be characterized only after the peak T cell response. Epitopes outside the regions mutated in the B.1.351 and B.1.1.7 variants were reportedly recognized by nearly half of the unique spike-specific TCRs.

The CDR3 regions of human TCRbeta chains were subjected to immunosequencing. The authors' pipeline ran thus. TCRs in the repertoires were matched against a reference library of SARS-CoV-2-specific TCRs that had been generated with the MIRA antigen-specificity platform. Breadth was defined as the fraction of unique TCRs that were SARS-CoV-2-associated, and depth was defined as the fraction of total T cells that were SARS-CoV-2-associated. Using the MIRA data, each spike-specific TCR was mapped to the spike region that the TCR reacts to and placed in a CD4 or CD8 class. Log10-transformed breadth and depth values were compared by one-way ANOVA with Sidak's multiple comparisons tests. Not all clones reach the TCRdb copy of this immuneACCESS table, which keeps in-frame sequences only. Checked studies attribute under half of the gap to unresolved V genes and leave the rest unexplained. Clonal size and the V and J genes are those of that table, whereas D and trimming came from the DNA. Present in this sample are some 150,000 clones, around 90% of which were seen just once. The top ten clonotypes cover about 3.3% of the sample.

The clonotype was recovered from an adult who received the AZD1222 COVID-19 vaccine. Sequenced material: peripheral blood, taken 28 days after the second AZD1222 dose.

The nucleotide sequence is TGTGCCAGCAGGATAGACAGTTACTCTGGAAACACCATATATTTT. This gives the protein CASRIDSYSGNTIYF. This receptor chain uses TRBV27 and TRBJ1-3; D gene: possibly TRBD1, on 5 matching bases. V and J are truncated by 6 bases and 0 bases respectively, leaving an intervening sequence of 12 bases. From the germline V gene (reference sequence), CDR1 is MNHEY and CDR2 is SMNVEV. There are 15 amino acids in the CDR3, from cysteine to phenylalanine inclusive. Here the CDR3 DNA is all that survives: 45 bases in frame from base 1.